Listed below are T cell receptor beta chains from one sample, sequenced in a study of blood T cell repertoires in COVID-19. Assay: immunoSEQ multiplex PCR; the TCRdb copy retains only in-frame clones and omits some. Of 200,000 to 250,000 clones in the sample, about 93% are singletons; the top ten hold 0.75% to 1%. Specimen: peripheral blood. Every receptor here comes from a man between 60 and 75 years old with COVID-19, enrolled during active disease. CDR3s include the opening cysteine and the closing phenylalanine or tryptophan. Each record gives: D gene, clone size, V gene, J gene, CDR3 protein, CDR3 DNA. D genes are given only for firm matches. Clone size, where shown, is once, few, many, or a class for clones that have expanded.

d_gene: .; abundance: .; v_gene: TRBV2; j_gene: TRBJ1-1; CDR3aa: CASSVTGQGIPEAFF; CDR3nt: TGTGCCAGCAGCGTCACGGGTCAGGGAATCCCTGAAGCTTTCTTT
d_gene: .; abundance: .; v_gene: TRBV19; j_gene: TRBJ2-7; CDR3aa: CASTPQPGGLYEQYF; CDR3nt: TGTGCCAGTACACCCCAACCGGGGGGCCTCTACGAGCAGTACTTC
d_gene: .; abundance: .; v_gene: TRBV2; j_gene: TRBJ1-1; CDR3aa: CANLGVNTEAFF; CDR3nt: TGTGCCAACCTCGGAGTGAACACTGAAGCTTTCTTT
d_gene: .; abundance: .; v_gene: TRBV6-5; j_gene: TRBJ2-3; CDR3aa: CASRREDRSDTQYF; CDR3nt: TGTGCCAGCAGGAGGGAGGATCGGTCAGATACGCAGTATTTT
d_gene: .; abundance: .; v_gene: TRBV7-9; j_gene: TRBJ1-2; CDR3aa: CASSSTASYGYTF; CDR3nt: TGTGCCAGCAGCTCGACAGCTAGCTATGGCTACACCTTC
d_gene: .; abundance: .; v_gene: TRBV11-2; j_gene: TRBJ1-1; CDR3aa: CASSLDRNTEAFF; CDR3nt: TGTGCCAGCAGCTTAGATAGGAACACTGAAGCTTTCTTT
d_gene: .; abundance: .; v_gene: TRBV10-2; j_gene: TRBJ2-1; CDR3aa: CASSEPKRSYNEQFF; CDR3nt: TGCGCCAGCAGTGAACCAAAGCGCTCATACAATGAGCAGTTCTTC
d_gene: .; abundance: .; v_gene: TRBV6-1; j_gene: TRBJ2-7; CDR3aa: CASSEAEDRISYEQYF; CDR3nt: TGTGCCAGCAGTGAAGCGGAAGACAGGATCTCCTACGAGCAGTACTTC
d_gene: .; abundance: .; v_gene: TRBV7-9; j_gene: TRBJ2-3; CDR3aa: CASSRRDGGTDTQYF; CDR3nt: TGTGCCAGCAGCCGCCGGGATGGGGGCACAGATACGCAGTATTTT
d_gene: TRBD1; abundance: .; v_gene: TRBV7-8; j_gene: TRBJ1-1; CDR3aa: CASSLARGRGAFF; CDR3nt: TGTGCCAGCAGCTTAGCTAGGGGGCGTGGAGCTTTCTTT
d_gene: TRBD1; abundance: few; v_gene: TRBV18; j_gene: TRBJ1-5; CDR3aa: CASSRQGLGQPQHF; CDR3nt: TGTGCCAGCTCACGACAGGGTCTGGGGCAGCCCCAGCATTTT
d_gene: .; abundance: once; v_gene: TRBV6-6; j_gene: TRBJ2-2; CDR3aa: CASSYGRTNTGELFF; CDR3nt: TGTGCCAGCAGTTATGGGCGAACGAACACCGGGGAGCTGTTTTTT
d_gene: .; abundance: .; v_gene: TRBV2; j_gene: TRBJ1-5; CDR3aa: CASSPGYSNQPQHF; CDR3nt: TGTGCCAGCAGTCCAGGATATAGCAATCAGCCCCAGCATTTT
d_gene: TRBD2; abundance: .; v_gene: TRBV4-1; j_gene: TRBJ2-1; CDR3aa: CASSPLGLDNNEQFF; CDR3nt: TGCGCCAGCAGCCCTCTCGGACTAGATAACAATGAGCAGTTCTTC
d_gene: .; abundance: .; v_gene: TRBV18; j_gene: TRBJ1-1; CDR3aa: CASSPYADSTNTEAFF; CDR3nt: TGTGCCAGCTCACCCTACGCCGACAGTACGAACACTGAAGCTTTCTTT
d_gene: .; abundance: .; v_gene: TRBV5-6; j_gene: TRBJ2-1; CDR3aa: CASSLRRTFTPEQFF; CDR3nt: TGTGCCAGCAGCTTGCGGAGGACCTTTACCCCCGAGCAGTTCTTC
d_gene: .; abundance: .; v_gene: TRBV21-1; j_gene: TRBJ2-6; CDR3aa: CASSKEGGGQVLIYSGANVLTF; CDR3nt: TGTGCCAGCAGCAAAGAAGGAGGGGGACAGGTCCTTATTTACTCTGGGGCCAACGTCCTGACTTTC
d_gene: .; abundance: .; v_gene: TRBV12-3/TRBV12-4; j_gene: TRBJ1-2; CDR3aa: CASSKGDYGYTF; CDR3nt: TGTGCCAGCAGTAAGGGGGACTATGGCTACACCTTC
d_gene: .; abundance: .; v_gene: TRBV5-6; j_gene: TRBJ2-2; CDR3aa: CASSLALAAHTGELFF; CDR3nt: TGTGCCAGCAGCTTAGCACTAGCTGCCCACACCGGGGAGCTGTTTTTT
d_gene: TRBD1; abundance: .; v_gene: TRBV30; j_gene: TRBJ2-2; CDR3aa: CALNRGLDTGELFF; CDR3nt: TGTGCCCTTAACAGGGGGCTGGACACCGGGGAGCTGTTTTTT
d_gene: TRBD1; abundance: .; v_gene: TRBV11-2; j_gene: TRBJ2-7; CDR3aa: CASSSTLTGTGASYEQYF; CDR3nt: TGTGCCAGCAGCTCTACCCTCACCGGGACAGGGGCCTCCTACGAGCAGTACTTC
d_gene: TRBD2; abundance: .; v_gene: TRBV7-2; j_gene: TRBJ2-1; CDR3aa: CASSFPSGSSYNEQFF; CDR3nt: TGTGCCAGCAGCTTCCCTAGCGGGTCCTCCTACAATGAGCAGTTCTTC
d_gene: TRBD1; abundance: few; v_gene: TRBV27; j_gene: TRBJ1-6; CDR3aa: CASSSNRGMSPLHF; CDR3nt: TGTGCCAGCAGTTCTAACAGGGGGATGTCACCCCTCCACTTT
d_gene: TRBD1; abundance: .; v_gene: TRBV9; j_gene: TRBJ1-4; CDR3aa: CASSGRQGATPGNEKLFF; CDR3nt: TGTGCCAGCAGCGGACGACAGGGGGCTACCCCGGGTAATGAAAAACTGTTTTTT
d_gene: .; abundance: .; v_gene: TRBV5-6; j_gene: TRBJ2-1; CDR3aa: CASRTGSVFISSYNEQFF; CDR3nt: TGTGCCAGCAGGACTGGGTCCGTATTCATCTCGTCCTACAATGAGCAGTTCTTC
d_gene: TRBD2; abundance: once; v_gene: TRBV11-2; j_gene: TRBJ2-2; CDR3aa: CASSRLAGGGNTGELFF; CDR3nt: TGTGCCAGCAGCCGACTAGCGGGGGGAGGGAACACCGGGGAGCTGTTTTTT
d_gene: .; abundance: .; v_gene: TRBV4-1; j_gene: TRBJ1-5; CDR3aa: CASSQEEGKGRNQPQHF; CDR3nt: TGCGCCAGCAGCCAAGAAGAAGGAAAAGGGAGGAATCAGCCCCAGCATTTT
d_gene: .; abundance: .; v_gene: TRBV6-5; j_gene: TRBJ1-1; CDR3aa: CASILLRGGTEAFF; CDR3nt: TGTGCCAGCATTCTCCTCAGGGGCGGCACTGAAGCTTTCTTT
d_gene: TRBD1; abundance: .; v_gene: TRBV6-2/TRBV6-3; j_gene: TRBJ1-1; CDR3aa: CASSRQGRMNTEAFF; CDR3nt: TGTGCCAGCAGTCGACAGGGACGCATGAACACTGAAGCTTTCTTT
d_gene: .; abundance: .; v_gene: TRBV19; j_gene: TRBJ2-7; CDR3aa: CASSTDARDTPYEQYF; CDR3nt: TGTGCCAGTAGCACGGACGCCCGGGACACTCCCTACGAGCAGTACTTC
d_gene: .; abundance: .; v_gene: TRBV15; j_gene: TRBJ1-4; CDR3aa: CATSIRRTRTDEKLFF; CDR3nt: TGTGCCACCAGCATCAGGAGGACCCGGACAGATGAAAAACTGTTTTTT